This TCR beta chain is from a study of regulatory T cells in long-lasting Graves disease. Construction of the TCR beta libraries employed iRepertoire HTBI primers in conjunction with Arm-PCR of CDR3 regions. TCRdb reprocessed the multiplex PCR reads via MiXCR and lists one record per CDR3 protein. The sample has 350,000 to 550,000 distinct CDR3 sequences, about 15% seen once. Time point here: newly diagnosed GD, antithyroid drugs for less than 3 months. The TCR library was made from RNA that had been extracted from PBMCs in TRIzol. CDR3 length: 16 residues. Trimming at V came to 4 bases and at J to 2 bases, leaving 8 bases not matched to a gene. CDR1 and CDR2 (germline): KGHDR, SFDVKD. This clonotype was seen ten or more times. The sample was also linked to a second study, of T cells in Graves' hyperthyroidism and ophthalmopathy. As that report states: The study based diagnoses on clinical symptoms, serum thyroxine and TRAb, thyroid ultrasound and orbital computed tomography. Initially, a first-round RT-PCR of the TCR CDR3 employed the HTBI primer set.

This chain uses TRBV24-1 with TRBJ2-7; 9 nucleotides line up with TRBD2. The sequenced sample was peripheral blood mononuclear cells (PBMCs), obtained at new diagnosis, from a patient treated with antithyroid drugs. The source is a woman younger than 30 with Graves disease. In DNA, the CDR3 is TGTGCCACCAGTGACAATAGCGGGAGTTCGGCCTACGAGCAGTACTTC. Amino acids: CATSDNSGSSAYEQYF.